This TCR beta chain derives from a study of cytomegalovirus exposure and HLA in healthy donors. Overall study results and limits: Earlier analysis yielded a pattern in which most TCR beta V segments were productive about 87% or about 30% of the time.

13 Jbeta primers and 60 Vbeta primers were used for the PCR. Sequenced by immunoSEQ multiplex PCR; TCRdb stores in-frame clones only, minus some. The profile covers under 200,000 clones, with 82% appearing a single time and 0.96% taken by the ten largest. In this sample, this clone turned up once. As yet, its antigen is unknown. Trimming shortened V by 8 bases and J by 5 bases, and 15 bases separated the two germline ends. Germline V CDR1 and CDR2: ENHRY, SYGVKD. This CDR3 contains 13 residues. The V and J genes are TRBV10-3 and TRBJ1-1, with TRBD1 as a possible D gene (6 bases). Material: PBMCs. This sequence was found in a girl aged 2 to 10 in good health and CMV-seropositive. CDR3 amino acids: CAIHQGPGTEAFF. CDR3 nucleotide sequence: TGTGCCATCCATCAGGGGCCGGGGACTGAAGCTTTCTTT.